This T cell receptor (beta chain) was sequenced during a study of OX40 agonist ivuxolimab in advanced cancers. Assay: immunoSEQ multiplex PCR; the TCRdb copy retains only in-frame clones and omits some. In the table there are around 99,000 clones, 91% of which are singletons. Germline assignment: CDR1 MGHDK and CDR2 SYGVNS. CDR3 length equals 16 residues. The V end lost 2 bases, the J end lost 6 bases, and 16 bases lay between the germline ends. The rearrangement uses TRBV25-1 and TRBJ2-2; D might be TRBD1 (6 bases). The source of this sequence is an adult with an advanced solid tumor such as melanoma, head and neck, liver or kidney cancer. The material sequenced was CD4+ or CD8+ T cells sorted from blood, taken in a trial of the OX40 agonist ivuxolimab. This CDR3 reads CASSEAGVLGAGELFF. In nucleotides, the CDR3 is TGTGCCAGCAGTGAAGCAGGGGTCCTAGGGGCCGGGGAGCTGTTTTTT. Combining the CDR3 with reference TRBV25-1 and TRBJ2-2 gives the whole variable domain EADIYQTPRYLVIGTGKKITLECSQTMGHDKMYWYQQDPGMELHLIHYSYGVNSTEKGDLSSESTVSRIRTEHFPLTLESARPSHTSQYLCASSEAGVLGAGELFFGEGSRLTVL.